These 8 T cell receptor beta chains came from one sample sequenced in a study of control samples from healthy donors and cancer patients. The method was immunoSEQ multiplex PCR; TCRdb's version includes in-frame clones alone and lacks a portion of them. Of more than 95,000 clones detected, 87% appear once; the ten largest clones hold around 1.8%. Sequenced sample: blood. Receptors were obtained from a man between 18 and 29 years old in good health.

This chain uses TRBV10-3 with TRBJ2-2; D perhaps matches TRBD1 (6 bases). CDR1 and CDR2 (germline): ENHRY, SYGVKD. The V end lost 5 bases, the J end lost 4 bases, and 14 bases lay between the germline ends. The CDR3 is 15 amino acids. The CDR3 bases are TGTGCCATCAGTATAGGACAGCGGCGCACCGGGGAGCTGTTTTTT. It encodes CAISIGQRRTGELFF.

The CDR3 sequence is CASTYRREGETQYF. In DNA form, the CDR3 reads TGTGCCAGCACCTACCGGCGGGAAGGGGAGACCCAGTACTTC. The V call is TRBV7-2, the J call TRBJ2-5, with TRBD2 as a possible D gene (6 bases). V lost 7 bases to trimming and J lost 5 bases, with 17 bases between them. The CDR3 length is 14 residues. Germline CDR1 reads SGHTA; CDR2 reads FQGNSA.

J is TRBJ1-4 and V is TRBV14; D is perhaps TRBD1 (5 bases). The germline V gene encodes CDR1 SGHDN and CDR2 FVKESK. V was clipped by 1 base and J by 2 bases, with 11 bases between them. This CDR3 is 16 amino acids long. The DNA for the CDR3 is TGTGCCAGCAGCCAAGGGACACTGTCTACTAATGAAAAACTGTTTTTT. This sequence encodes CASSQGTLSTNEKLFF.

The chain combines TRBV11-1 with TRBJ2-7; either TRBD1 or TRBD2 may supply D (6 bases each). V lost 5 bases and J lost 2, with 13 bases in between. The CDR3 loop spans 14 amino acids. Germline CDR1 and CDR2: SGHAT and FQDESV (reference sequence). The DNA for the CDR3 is TGTGCCAGCAGCGATGCCCGGGGGCCCTACGAGCAGTACTTC. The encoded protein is CASSDARGPYEQYF.

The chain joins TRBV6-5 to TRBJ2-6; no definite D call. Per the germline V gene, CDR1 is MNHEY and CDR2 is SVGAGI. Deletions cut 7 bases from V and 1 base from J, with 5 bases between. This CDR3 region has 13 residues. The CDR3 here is CASTLSGANVLTF. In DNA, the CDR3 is TGTGCCAGCACCCTATCTGGGGCCAACGTCCTGACTTTC.

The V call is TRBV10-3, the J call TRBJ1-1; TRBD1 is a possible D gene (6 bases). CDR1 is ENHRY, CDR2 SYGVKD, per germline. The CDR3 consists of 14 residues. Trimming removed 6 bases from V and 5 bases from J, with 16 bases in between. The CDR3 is CAIRVQGSRTEAFF. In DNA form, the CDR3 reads TGTGCCATCAGGGTACAGGGAAGTCGAACTGAAGCTTTCTTT.

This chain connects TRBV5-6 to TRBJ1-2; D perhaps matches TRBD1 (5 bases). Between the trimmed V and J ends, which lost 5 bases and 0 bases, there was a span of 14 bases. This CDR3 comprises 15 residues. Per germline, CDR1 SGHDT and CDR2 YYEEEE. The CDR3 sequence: CASSLSGRTNYGYTF. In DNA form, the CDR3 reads TGTGCCAGCAGTTTATCGGGACGGACTAACTATGGCTACACCTTC. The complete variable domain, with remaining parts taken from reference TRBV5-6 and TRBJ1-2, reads DAGVTQSPTHLIKTRGQQVTLRCSPKSGHDTVSWYQQALGQGPQFIFQYYEEEERQRGNFPDRFSGHQFPNYSSELNVNALLLGDSALYLCASSLSGRTNYGYTFGSGTRLTVV.

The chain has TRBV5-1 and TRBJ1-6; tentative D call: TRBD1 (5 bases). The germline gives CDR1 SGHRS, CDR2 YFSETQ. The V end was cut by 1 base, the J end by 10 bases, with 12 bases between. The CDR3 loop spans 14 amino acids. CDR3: CASSLSGLESPLHF. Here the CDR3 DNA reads TGCGCCAGCAGCTTGTCAGGGTTAGAATCACCCCTCCACTTT.